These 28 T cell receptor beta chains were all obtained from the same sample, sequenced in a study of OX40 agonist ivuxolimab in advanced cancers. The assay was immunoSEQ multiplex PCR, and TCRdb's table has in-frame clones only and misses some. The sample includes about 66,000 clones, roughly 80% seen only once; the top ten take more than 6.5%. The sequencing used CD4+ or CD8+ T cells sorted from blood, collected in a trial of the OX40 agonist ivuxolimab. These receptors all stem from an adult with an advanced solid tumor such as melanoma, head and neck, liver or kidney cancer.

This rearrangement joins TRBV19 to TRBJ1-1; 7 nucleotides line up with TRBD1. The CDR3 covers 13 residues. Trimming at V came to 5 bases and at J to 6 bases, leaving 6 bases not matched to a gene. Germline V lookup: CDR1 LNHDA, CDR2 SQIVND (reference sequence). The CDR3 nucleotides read TGTGCCAGTAGTGACAGGGTTTCGGCTGAAGCTTTCTTT. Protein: CASSDRVSAEAFF. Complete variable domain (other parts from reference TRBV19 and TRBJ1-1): DGGITQSPKYLFRKEGQNVTLSCEQNLNHDAMYWYRQDPGQGLRLIYYSQIVNDFQKGDIAEGYSVSREKKESFPLTVTSAQKNPTAFYLCASSDRVSAEAFFGQGTRLTVV.

CDR3 region: CASSPGPYTDTGELFF. The DNA for the CDR3 is TGTGCCAGCAGCCCAGGACCCTACACGGACACCGGGGAGCTGTTTTTT. V usage is TRBV7-3 and J usage is TRBJ2-2, with D unclear. CDR1 is SGHTA, CDR2 FQGTGA, per germline. V gave up 5 bases and J gave up 3 bases, with 16 bases separating them. The CDR3 contains 16 residues.

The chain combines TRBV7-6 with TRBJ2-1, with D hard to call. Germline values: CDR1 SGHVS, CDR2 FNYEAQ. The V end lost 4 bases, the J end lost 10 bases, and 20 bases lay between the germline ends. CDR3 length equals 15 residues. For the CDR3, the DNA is TGTGCCAGCAGCTACTCCAGAGACCCCTCCGGGGAGCAGTTCTTC. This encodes CASSYSRDPSGEQFF. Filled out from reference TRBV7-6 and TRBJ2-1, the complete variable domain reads GAGVSQSPRYKVTKRGQDVALRCDPISGHVSLYWYRQALGQGPEFLTYFNYEAQQDKSGLPNDRFSAERPEGSISTLTIQRTEQRDSAMYRCASSYSRDPSGEQFFGPGTRLTVL.

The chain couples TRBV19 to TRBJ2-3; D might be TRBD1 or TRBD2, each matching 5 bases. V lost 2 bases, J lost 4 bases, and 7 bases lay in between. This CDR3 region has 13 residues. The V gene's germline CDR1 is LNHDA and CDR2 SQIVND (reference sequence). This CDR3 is CASSIRGADTQYF. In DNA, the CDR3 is TGTGCCAGTAGTATAAGGGGAGCAGATACGCAGTATTTT.

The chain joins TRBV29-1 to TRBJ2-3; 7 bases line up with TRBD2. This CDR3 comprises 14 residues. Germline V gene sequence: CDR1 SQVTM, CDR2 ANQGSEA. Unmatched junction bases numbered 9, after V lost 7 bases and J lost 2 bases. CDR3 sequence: CSADLAAVTDTQYF. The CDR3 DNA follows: TGCAGCGCTGACCTAGCGGCCGTCACAGATACGCAGTATTTT.

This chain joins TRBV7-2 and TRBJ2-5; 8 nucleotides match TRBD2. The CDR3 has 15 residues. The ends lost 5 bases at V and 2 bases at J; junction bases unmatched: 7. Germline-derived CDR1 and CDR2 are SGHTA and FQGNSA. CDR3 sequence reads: CASSPQSGSQETQYF. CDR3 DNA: TGTGCCAGCAGCCCCCAGAGCGGGAGTCAAGAGACCCAGTACTTC.

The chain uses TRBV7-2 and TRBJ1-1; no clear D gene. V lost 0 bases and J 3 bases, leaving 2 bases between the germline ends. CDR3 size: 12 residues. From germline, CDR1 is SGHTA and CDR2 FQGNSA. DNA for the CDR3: TGTGCCAGCAGCTTAGCTTACACTGAAGCTTTCTTT. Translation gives CASSLAYTEAFF.

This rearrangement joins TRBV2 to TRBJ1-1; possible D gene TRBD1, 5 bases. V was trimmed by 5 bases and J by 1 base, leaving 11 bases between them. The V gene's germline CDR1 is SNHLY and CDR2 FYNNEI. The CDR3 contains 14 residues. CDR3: CASSRSGGNTEAFF. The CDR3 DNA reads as TGTGCCAGCAGTAGATCCGGGGGGAACACTGAAGCTTTCTTT.

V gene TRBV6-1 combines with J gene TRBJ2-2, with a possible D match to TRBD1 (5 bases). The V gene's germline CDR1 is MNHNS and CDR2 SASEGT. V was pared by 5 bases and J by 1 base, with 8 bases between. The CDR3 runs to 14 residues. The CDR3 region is CASSYTGNTGELFF. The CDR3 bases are TGTGCCAGCAGTTATACAGGGAACACCGGGGAGCTGTTTTTT.

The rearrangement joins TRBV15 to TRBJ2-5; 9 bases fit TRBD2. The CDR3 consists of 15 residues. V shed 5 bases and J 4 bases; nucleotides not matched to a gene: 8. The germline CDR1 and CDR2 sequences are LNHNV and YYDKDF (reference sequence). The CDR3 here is CATSGGSGGVETQYF. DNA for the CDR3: TGTGCCACCAGCGGTGGTAGCGGGGGTGTAGAGACCCAGTACTTC. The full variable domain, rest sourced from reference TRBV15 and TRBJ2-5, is DAMVIQNPRYQVTQFGKPVTLSCSQTLNHNVMYWYQQKSSQAPKLLFHYYDKDFNNEADTPDNFQSRRPNTSFCFLDIRSPGLGDTAMYLCATSGGSGGVETQYFGPGTRLLVL.

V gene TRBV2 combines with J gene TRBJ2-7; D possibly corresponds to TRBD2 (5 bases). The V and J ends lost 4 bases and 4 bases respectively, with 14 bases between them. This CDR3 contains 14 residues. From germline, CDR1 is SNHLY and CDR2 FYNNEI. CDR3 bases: TGTGCCAGCAGTGCGGGTAGTGGCGGGTACGAGCAGTACGTC. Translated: CASSAGSGGYEQYV.

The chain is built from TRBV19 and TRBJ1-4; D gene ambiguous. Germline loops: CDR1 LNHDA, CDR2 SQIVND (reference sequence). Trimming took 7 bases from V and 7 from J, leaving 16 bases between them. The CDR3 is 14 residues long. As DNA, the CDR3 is TGTGCCAGTACGGCCCGGTGGGCTTCTGAAAAACTGTTTTTT. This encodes CASTARWASEKLFF.

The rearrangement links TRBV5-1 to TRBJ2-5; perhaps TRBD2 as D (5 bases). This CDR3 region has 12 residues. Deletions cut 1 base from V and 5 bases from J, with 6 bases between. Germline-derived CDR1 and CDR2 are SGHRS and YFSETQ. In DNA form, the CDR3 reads TGCGCCAGCAGCTTGCCGGGGGAGACCCAGTACTTC. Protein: CASSLPGETQYF.

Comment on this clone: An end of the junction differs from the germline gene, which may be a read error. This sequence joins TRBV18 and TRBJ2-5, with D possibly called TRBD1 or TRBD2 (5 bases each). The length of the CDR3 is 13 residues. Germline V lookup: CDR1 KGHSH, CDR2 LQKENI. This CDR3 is CASSPTPPSGSNF. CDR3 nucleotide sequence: TGTGCCAGCTCACCAACCCCCCCCTCAGGGAGTAACTTC.

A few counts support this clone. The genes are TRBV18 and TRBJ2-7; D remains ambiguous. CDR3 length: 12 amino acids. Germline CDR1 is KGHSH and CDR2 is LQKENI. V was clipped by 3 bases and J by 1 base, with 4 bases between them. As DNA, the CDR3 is TGTGCCAGCTCACCCCTTTCCTACGAGCAGTACTTC. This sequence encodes CASSPLSYEQYF. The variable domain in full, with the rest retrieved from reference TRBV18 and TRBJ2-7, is NAGVMQNPRHLVRRRGQEARLRCSPMKGHSHVYWYRQLPEEGLKFMVYLQKENIIDESGMPKERFSAEFPKEGPSILRIQQVVRGDSAAYFCASSPLSYEQYFGPGTRLTVT.

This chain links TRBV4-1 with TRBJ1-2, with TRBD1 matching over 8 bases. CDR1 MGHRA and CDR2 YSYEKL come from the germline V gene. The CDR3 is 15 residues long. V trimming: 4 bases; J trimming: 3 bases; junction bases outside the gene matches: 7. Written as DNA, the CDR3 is TGCGCCAGCAGCCCGAGGACAGGGACAGACTATGGCTACACCTTC. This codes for CASSPRTGTDYGYTF.

The CDR3 DNA reads as TGTGCCAGCAGCCACAGGGCTACTAATGAAAAACTGTTTTTT. Amino acids: CASSHRATNEKLFF. This sequence joins TRBV7-8 and TRBJ1-4; maybe TRBD1 (6 bases). V was trimmed by 5 bases and J by 2 bases, leaving 9 bases between them. Germline lookup yields CDR1 SGHVS and CDR2 FQNEAQ. The CDR3 runs to 14 residues.

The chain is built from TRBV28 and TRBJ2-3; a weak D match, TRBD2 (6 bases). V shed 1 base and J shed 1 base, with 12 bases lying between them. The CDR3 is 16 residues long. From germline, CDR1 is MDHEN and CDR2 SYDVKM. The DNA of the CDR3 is TGTGCCAGCAGTTTATTAACGGGAGTTCGCACAGATACGCAGTATTTT. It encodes CASSLLTGVRTDTQYF.

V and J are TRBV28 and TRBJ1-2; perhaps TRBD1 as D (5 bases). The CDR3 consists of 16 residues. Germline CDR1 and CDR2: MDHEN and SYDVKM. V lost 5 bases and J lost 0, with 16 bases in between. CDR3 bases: TGTGCCAGCAGTCTGGAAACCGGGACTTCTAACTATGGCTACACCTTC. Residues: CASSLETGTSNYGYTF.

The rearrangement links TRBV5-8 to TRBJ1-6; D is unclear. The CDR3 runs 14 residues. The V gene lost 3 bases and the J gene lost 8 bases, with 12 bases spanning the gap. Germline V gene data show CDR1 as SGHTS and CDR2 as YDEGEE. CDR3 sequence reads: CASSSRRADSPLHF. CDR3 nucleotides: TGTGCCAGCAGCTCGAGACGTGCGGATTCACCCCTCCACTTT.

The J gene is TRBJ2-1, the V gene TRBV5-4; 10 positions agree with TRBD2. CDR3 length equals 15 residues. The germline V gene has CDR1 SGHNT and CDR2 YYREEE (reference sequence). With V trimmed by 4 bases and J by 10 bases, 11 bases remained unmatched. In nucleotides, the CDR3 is TGTGCCAGCAGCCCTACGGGGGAAGCGGGAGGGGAGCAGTTCTTC. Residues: CASSPTGEAGGEQFF.

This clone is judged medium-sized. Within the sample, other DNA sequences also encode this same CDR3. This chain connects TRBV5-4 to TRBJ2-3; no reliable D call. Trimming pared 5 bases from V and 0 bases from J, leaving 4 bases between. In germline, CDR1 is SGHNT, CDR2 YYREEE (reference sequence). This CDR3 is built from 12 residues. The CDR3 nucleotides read TGTGCCAGCAGGATTAGCACAGATACGCAGTATTTT. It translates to CASRISTDTQYF.

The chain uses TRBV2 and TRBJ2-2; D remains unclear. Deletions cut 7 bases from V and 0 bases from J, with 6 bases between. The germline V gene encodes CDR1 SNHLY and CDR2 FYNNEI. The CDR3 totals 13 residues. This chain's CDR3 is CASKASNTGELFF. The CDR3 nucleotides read TGTGCCAGCAAAGCGTCGAACACCGGGGAGCTGTTTTTT.

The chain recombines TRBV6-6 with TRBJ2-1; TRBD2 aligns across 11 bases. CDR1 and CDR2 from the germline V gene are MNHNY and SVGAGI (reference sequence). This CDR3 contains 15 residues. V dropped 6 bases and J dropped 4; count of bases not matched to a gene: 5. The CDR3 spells CASSLLAGDYNEQFF. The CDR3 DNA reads TGTGCCAGCAGCCTACTAGCGGGAGATTACAATGAGCAGTTCTTC.

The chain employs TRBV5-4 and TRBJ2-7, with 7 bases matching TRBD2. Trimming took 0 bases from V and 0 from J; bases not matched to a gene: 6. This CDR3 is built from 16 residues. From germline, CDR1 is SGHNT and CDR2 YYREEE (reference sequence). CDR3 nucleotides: TGTGCCAGCAGCTTGGCTTTAGCGGGCCCCTCCTACGAGCAGTACTTC. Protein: CASSLALAGPSYEQYF.

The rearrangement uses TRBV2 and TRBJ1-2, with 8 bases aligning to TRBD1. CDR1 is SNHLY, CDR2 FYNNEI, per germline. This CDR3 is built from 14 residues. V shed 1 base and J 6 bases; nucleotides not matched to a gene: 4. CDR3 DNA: TGTGCCAGCAGTGAAGACAGGGGGTCGGATGGCTACACCTTC. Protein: CASSEDRGSDGYTF.

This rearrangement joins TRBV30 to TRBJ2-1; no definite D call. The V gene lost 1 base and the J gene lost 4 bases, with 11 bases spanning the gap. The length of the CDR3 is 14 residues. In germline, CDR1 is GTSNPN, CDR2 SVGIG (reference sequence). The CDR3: CAWSETGQYNEQFF. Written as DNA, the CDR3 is TGTGCCTGGAGTGAAACCGGCCAGTACAATGAGCAGTTCTTC.

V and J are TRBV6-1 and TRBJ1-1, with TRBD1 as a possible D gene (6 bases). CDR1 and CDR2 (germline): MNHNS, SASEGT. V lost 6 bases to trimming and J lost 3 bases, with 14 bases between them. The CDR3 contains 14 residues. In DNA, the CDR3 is TGTGCCAGCAGACCATGGGGGCCGGACACTGAAGCTTTCTTT. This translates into CASRPWGPDTEAFF.